This record looks at one TCR beta chain sequence and its context. In the original workflow: Scientists estimated how many nucleated cells there were by amplifying reference gene primers. Assay: immunoSEQ multiplex PCR; the TCRdb copy retains only in-frame clones and omits some. The V and J calls and clone size are taken from that table; D and trimming were inferred from the DNA. The sample has 50,000 or so clones, around 80% seen once. V dropped 5 bases and J dropped 4; count of bases not matched to a gene: 9. CDR1 is MGHDK and CDR2 is SYGVNS in the germline V gene. The CDR3 consists of 15 residues. The data belong to a study of blood T cell repertoires in COVID-19. Turning to the study itself: T cells, B-cell-depleted T cells, or PBMCs supplied cDNA or gDNA.

The J gene is TRBJ2-3, the V gene TRBV25-1; 7 nucleotides align to TRBD2. Sequenced material: peripheral blood. The TCR originated in a man between 65 and 80 years old with acute or convalescent COVID-19. The CDR3 loop reads CASSKAGSFADTQYF. The CDR3 bases are TGTGCCAGCAGTAAAGCGGGGTCCTTCGCAGATACGCAGTATTTT.